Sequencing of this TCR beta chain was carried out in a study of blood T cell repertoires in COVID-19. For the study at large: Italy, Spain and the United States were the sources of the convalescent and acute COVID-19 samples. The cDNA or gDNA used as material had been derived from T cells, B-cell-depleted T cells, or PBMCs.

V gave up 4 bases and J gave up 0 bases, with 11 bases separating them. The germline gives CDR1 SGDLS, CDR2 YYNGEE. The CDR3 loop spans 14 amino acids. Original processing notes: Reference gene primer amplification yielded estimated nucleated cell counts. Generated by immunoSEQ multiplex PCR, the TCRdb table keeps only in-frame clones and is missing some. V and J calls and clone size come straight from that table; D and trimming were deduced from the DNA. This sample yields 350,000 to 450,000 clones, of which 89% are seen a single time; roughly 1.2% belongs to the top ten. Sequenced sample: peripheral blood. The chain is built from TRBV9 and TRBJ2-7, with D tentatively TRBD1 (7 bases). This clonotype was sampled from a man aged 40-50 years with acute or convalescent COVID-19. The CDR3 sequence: CASSTQGGSYEQYF. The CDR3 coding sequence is TGTGCCAGCAGCACGCAGGGGGGCTCCTACGAGCAGTACTTC.